The clone carrying this T cell receptor (beta chain) showed up just once. The immunoSEQ assay was v3. The protocol was immunoSEQ multiplex PCR, while the TCRdb copy is restricted to in-frame clones and leaves out a portion. The table includes tens of thousands of clones, around 86% detected once. This sample stems from a study of TIL therapy for anti-PD-1-resistant metastatic lung cancer. This sample's time point: pre-treatment sample, taken before nivolumab and TIL therapy. The CDR3 is 13 residues long. The germline CDR1 and CDR2 sequences are MNHEY and SVGAGI. V gave up 0 bases and J gave up 4 bases, with 7 bases separating them.

The sample here was blood, taken at baseline. The TCR comes from a person aged 25 to 79 with non-small cell lung cancer. The chain combines TRBV6-5 with TRBJ2-7; tentative D call: TRBD2 (5 bases). The CDR3: CASSYSEAYEQYF. The CDR3 region has the DNA TGTGCCAGCAGTTACTCGGAGGCGTACGAGCAGTACTTC.